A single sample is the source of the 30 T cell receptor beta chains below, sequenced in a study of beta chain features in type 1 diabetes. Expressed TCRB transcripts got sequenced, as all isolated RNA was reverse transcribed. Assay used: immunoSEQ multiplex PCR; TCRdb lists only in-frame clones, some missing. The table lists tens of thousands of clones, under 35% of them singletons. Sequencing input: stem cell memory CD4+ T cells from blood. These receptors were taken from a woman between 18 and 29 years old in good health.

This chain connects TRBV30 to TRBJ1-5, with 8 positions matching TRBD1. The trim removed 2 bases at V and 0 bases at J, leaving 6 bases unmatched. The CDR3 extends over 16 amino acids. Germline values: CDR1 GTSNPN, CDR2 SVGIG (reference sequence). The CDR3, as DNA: TGTGCCTGGAGTTCAGGGGGCAGCTATAGCAATCAGCCCCAGCATTTT. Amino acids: CAWSSGGSYSNQPQHF.

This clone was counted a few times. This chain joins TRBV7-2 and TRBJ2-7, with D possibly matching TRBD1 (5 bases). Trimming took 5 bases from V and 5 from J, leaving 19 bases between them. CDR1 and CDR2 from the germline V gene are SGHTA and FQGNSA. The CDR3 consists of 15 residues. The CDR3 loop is CASSPRAALLNEQYF. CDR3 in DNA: TGTGCCAGCAGCCCCAGGGCAGCTCTACTCAACGAGCAGTACTTC.

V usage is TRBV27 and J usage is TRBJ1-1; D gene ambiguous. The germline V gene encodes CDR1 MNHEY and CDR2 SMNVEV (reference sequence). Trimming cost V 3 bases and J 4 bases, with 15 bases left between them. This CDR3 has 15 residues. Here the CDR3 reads CASSFSPGLGTEAFF. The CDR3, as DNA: TGTGCCAGCAGTTTTAGTCCGGGGTTGGGCACTGAAGCTTTCTTT.

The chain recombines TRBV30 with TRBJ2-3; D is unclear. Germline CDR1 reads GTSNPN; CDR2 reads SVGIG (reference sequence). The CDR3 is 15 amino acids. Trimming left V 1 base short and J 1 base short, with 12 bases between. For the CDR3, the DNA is TGTGCCTGGAGTGATGCGCCCCAAGGCACAGATACGCAGTATTTT. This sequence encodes CAWSDAPQGTDTQYF.

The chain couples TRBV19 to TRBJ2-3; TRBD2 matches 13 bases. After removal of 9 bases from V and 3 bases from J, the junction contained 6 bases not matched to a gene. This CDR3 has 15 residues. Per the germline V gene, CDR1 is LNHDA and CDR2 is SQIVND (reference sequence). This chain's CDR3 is CASQRLAGGTDTQYF. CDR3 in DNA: TGTGCCAGCCAACGACTAGCGGGAGGAACAGATACGCAGTATTTT.

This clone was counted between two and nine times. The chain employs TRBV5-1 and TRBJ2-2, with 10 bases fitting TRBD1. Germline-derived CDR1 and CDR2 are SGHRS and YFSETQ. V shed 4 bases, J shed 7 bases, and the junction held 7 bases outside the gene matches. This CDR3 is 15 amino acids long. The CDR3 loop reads CASSERQGAIGELFF. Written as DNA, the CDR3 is TGCGCCAGCAGCGAAAGACAGGGGGCGATCGGGGAGCTGTTTTTT.

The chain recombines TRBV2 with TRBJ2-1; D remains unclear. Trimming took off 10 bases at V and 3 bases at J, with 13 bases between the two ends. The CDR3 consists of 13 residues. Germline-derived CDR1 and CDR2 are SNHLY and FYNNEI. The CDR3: CATRRGYYNEQFF. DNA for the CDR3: TGTGCCACCCGGCGAGGTTACTACAATGAGCAGTTCTTC.

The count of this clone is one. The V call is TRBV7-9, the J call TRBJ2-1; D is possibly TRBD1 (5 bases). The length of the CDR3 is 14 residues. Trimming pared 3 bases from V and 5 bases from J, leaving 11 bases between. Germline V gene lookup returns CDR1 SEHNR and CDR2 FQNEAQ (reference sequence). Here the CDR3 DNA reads TGTGCCAGCAGCTTGGTCTCGACAGACAATGAGCAGTTCTTC. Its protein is CASSLVSTDNEQFF.

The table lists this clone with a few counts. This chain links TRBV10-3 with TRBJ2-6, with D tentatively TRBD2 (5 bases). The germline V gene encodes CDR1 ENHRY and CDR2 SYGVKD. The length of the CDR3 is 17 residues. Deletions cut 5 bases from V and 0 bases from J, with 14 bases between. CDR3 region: CAISSLGGGSGANVLTF. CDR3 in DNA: TGTGCCATCAGTTCCTTGGGCGGAGGCTCTGGGGCCAACGTCCTGACTTTC.

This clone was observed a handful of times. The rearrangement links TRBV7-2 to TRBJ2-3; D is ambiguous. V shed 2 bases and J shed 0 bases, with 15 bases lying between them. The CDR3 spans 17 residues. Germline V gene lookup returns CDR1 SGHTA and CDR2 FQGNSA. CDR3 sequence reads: CASSLRHGPGSTDTQYF. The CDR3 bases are TGTGCCAGCAGCTTACGACATGGCCCTGGAAGCACAGATACGCAGTATTTT.

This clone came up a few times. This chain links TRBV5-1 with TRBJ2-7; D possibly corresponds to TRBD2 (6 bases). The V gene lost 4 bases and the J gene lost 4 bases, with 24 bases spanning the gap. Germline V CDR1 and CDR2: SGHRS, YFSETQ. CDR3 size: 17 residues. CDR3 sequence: CASSNGPQRGGLYEQYF. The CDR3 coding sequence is TGCGCCAGCAGCAACGGACCACAACGGGGAGGCCTATACGAGCAGTACTTC. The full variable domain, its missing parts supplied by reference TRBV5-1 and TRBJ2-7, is KAGVTQTPRYLIKTRGQQVTLSCSPISGHRSVSWYQQTPGQGLQFLFEYFSETQRNKGNFPGRFSGRQFSNSRSEMNVSTLELGDSALYLCASSNGPQRGGLYEQYFGPGTRLTVT.

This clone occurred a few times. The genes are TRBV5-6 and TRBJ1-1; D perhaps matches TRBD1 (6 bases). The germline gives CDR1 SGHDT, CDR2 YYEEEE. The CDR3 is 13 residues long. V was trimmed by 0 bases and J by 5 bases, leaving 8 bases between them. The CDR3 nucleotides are TGTGCCAGCAGCTTGGAGAGGGGGACTGAAGCTTTCTTT. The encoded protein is CASSLERGTEAFF.

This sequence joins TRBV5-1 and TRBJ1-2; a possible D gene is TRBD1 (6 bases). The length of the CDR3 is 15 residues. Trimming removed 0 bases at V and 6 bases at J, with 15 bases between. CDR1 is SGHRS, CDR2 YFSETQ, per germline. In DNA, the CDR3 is TGCGCCAGCAGCTTGGATGGGGGCAGTCGAAATGGCTACACCTTC. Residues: CASSLDGGSRNGYTF.

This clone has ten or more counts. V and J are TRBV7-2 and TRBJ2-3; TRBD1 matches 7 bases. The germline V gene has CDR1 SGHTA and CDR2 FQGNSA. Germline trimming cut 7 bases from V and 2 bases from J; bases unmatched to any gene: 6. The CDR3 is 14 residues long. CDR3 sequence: CASIKDRSTDTQYF. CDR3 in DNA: TGTGCCAGCATCAAGGACAGGTCCACAGATACGCAGTATTTT.

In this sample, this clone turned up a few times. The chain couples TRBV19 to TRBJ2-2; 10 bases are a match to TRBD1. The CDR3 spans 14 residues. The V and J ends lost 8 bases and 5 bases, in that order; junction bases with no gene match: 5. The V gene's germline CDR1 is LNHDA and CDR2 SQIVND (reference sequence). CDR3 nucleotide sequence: TGTGCCAGTCGACAGGGGGCTTGGACCGGGGAGCTGTTTTTT. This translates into CASRQGAWTGELFF.

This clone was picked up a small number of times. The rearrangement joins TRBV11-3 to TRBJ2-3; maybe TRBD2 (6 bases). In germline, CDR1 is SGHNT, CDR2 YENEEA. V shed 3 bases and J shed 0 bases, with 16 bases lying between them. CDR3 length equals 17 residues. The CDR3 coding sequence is TGTGCCAGCAGCTTTTTTAGCCTAGCGAGTAGCACAGATACGCAGTATTTT. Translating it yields CASSFFSLASSTDTQYF.

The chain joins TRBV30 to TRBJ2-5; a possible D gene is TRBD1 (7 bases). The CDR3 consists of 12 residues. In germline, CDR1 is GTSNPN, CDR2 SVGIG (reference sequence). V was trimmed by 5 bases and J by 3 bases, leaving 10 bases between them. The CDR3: CAWGGTEETQYF. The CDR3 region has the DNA TGTGCCTGGGGGGGGACAGAAGAGACCCAGTACTTC.

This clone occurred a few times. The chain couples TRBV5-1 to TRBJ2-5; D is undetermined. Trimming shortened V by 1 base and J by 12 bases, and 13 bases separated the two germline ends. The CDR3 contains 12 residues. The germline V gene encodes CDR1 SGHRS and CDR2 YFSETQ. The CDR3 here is CASSLSNSQEYF. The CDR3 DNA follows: TGCGCCAGCAGCTTGTCGAACTCCCAAGAGTACTTC.

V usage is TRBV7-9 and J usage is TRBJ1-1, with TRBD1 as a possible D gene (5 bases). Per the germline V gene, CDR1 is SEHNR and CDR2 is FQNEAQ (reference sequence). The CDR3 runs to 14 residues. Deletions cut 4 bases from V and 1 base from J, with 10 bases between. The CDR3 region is CASSSWGGNTEAFF. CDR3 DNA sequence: TGTGCCAGCAGCTCCTGGGGGGGGAACACTGAAGCTTTCTTT.

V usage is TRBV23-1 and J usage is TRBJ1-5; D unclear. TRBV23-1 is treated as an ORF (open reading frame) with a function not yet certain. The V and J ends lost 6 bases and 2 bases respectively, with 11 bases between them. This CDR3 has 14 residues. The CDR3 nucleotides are TGCGCCAGCAGAGGGCGGAGGGGCAATCAGCCCCAGCATTTT. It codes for CASRGRRGNQPQHF.

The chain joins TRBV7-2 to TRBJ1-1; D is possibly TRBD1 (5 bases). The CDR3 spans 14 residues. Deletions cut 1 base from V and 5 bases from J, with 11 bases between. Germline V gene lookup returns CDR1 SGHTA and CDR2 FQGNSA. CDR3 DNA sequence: TGTGCCAGCAGCTTAGACCCAGGGCGGACTGAAGCTTTCTTT. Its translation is CASSLDPGRTEAFF.

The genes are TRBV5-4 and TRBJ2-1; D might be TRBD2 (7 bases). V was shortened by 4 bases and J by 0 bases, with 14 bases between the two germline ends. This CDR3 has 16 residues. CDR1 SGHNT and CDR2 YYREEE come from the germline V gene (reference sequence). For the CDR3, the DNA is TGTGCCAGCAGCCAGAGGGGGGGCAGCTCCTACAATGAGCAGTTCTTC. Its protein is CASSQRGGSSYNEQFF. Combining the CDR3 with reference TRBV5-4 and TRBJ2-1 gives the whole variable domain ETGVTQSPTHLIKTRGQQVTLRCSSQSGHNTVSWYQQALGQGPQFIFQYYREEENGRGNFPPRFSGLQFPNYSSELNVNALELDDSALYLCASSQRGGSSYNEQFFGPGTRLTVL.

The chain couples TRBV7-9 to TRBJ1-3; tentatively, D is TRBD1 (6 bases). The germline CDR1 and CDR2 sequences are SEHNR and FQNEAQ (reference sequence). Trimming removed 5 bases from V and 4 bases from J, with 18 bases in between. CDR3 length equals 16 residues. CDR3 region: CASSTTMGARGNTIYF. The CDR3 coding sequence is TGTGCCAGCAGCACGACAATGGGGGCGCGCGGAAACACCATATATTTT.

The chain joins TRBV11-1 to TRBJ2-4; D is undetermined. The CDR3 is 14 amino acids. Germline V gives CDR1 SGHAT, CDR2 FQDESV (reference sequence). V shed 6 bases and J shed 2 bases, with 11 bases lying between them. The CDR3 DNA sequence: TGTGCCAGCAGTCAACCAACTTCCAAAAACATTCAGTACTTC. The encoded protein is CASSQPTSKNIQYF.

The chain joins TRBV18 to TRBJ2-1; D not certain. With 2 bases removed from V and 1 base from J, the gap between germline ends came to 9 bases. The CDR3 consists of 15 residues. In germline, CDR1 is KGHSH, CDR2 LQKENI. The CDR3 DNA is TGTGCCAGCTCACCAAAATCCCAGTCCTACAATGAGCAGTTCTTC. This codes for CASSPKSQSYNEQFF.

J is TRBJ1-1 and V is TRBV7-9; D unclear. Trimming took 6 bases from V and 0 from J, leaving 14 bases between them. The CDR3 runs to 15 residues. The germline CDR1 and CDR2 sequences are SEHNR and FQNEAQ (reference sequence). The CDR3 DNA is TGTGCCAGCAGTCGAATGTTCACAGTGAACACTGAAGCTTTCTTT. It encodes CASSRMFTVNTEAFF.

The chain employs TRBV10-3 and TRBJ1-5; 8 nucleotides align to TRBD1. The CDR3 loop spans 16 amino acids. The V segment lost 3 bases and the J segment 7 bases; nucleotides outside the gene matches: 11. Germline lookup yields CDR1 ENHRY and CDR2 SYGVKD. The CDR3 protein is CAISDIGQGGGQPQHF. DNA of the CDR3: TGTGCCATCAGTGATATTGGACAGGGTGGAGGGCAGCCCCAGCATTTT.

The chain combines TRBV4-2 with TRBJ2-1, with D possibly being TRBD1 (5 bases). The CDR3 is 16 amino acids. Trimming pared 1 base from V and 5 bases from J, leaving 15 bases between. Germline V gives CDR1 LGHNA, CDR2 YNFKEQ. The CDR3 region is CASSQGMGQTHNEQFF. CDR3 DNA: TGTGCCAGCAGCCAAGGGATGGGGCAGACGCACAATGAGCAGTTCTTC.

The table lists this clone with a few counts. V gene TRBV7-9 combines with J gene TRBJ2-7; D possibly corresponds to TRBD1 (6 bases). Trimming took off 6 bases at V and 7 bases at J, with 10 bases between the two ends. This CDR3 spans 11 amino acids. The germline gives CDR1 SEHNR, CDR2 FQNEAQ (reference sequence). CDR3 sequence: CASSLGQEQYF. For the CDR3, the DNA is TGTGCCAGCAGTCTCGGACAGGAGCAGTACTTC.

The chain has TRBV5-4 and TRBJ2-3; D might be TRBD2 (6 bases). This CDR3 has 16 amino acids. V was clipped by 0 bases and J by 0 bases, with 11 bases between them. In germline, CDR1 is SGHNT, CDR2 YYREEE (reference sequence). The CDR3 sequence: CASSLVREPSTDTQYF. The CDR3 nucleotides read TGTGCCAGCAGCTTGGTCCGGGAGCCCAGCACAGATACGCAGTATTTT.